The 17 T cell receptor beta chains below all came from one sample that was sequenced in a study of OX40 agonist ivuxolimab in advanced cancers. The assay was immunoSEQ multiplex PCR, and TCRdb's table has in-frame clones only and misses some. This sample has about 76,000 clones, with approximately 85% found just once. The sequencing here drew on CD4+ or CD8+ T cells sorted from blood, taken in a trial of the OX40 agonist ivuxolimab. Source of these receptors: an adult with an advanced solid tumor such as melanoma, head and neck, liver or kidney cancer.

The chain joins TRBV29-1 to TRBJ2-2; tentative D call: TRBD1 (6 bases). CDR3 length: 14 amino acids. Trimming removed 6 bases at V and 1 base at J, with 12 bases between. Germline CDR1 is SQVTM and CDR2 is ANQGSEA. The DNA for the CDR3 is TGCAGCGTCCGGACAGAAGAGAACACCGGGGAGCTGTTTTTT. This codes for CSVRTEENTGELFF.

This clone was recorded a few times. The chain joins TRBV10-3 to TRBJ1-6; D perhaps matches TRBD1 (5 bases). V lost 8 bases, J lost 7 bases, and 9 bases lay in between. Germline CDR1 reads ENHRY; CDR2 reads SYGVKD. The length of the CDR3 is 12 residues. DNA for the CDR3: TGTGCCATCGGTTCAGGGAATTCACCCCTCCACTTT. Its translation: CAIGSGNSPLHF.

The CDR3: CSVELAGGDTQYF. The CDR3 DNA reads as TGCAGCGTTGAACTAGCAGGAGGGGATACGCAGTATTTT. V usage is TRBV29-1 and J usage is TRBJ2-3; tentatively, D is TRBD2 (6 bases). The V end lost 2 bases, the J end lost 6 bases, and 12 bases lay between the germline ends. This CDR3 comprises 13 residues. Per germline, CDR1 SQVTM and CDR2 ANQGSEA.

The V and J genes are TRBV28 and TRBJ2-3; 9 nucleotides line up with TRBD2. This CDR3 has 14 residues. CDR1 is MDHEN and CDR2 is SYDVKM in the germline V gene. The V and J ends lost 5 bases and 6 bases, in that order; junction bases with no gene match: 6. CDR3 sequence reads: CASSPQRGVDTQYF. In nucleotides, the CDR3 is TGTGCCAGCAGTCCTCAGCGGGGGGTCGATACGCAGTATTTT.

This chain uses TRBV19 with TRBJ2-3; TRBD2 matches at 11 bases. Per germline, CDR1 LNHDA and CDR2 SQIVND (reference sequence). The CDR3 contains 14 residues. The J segment lost 1 base and the V segment lost 7 bases, leaving 1 base of the junction unmatched. CDR3 sequence (DNA): TGTGCCAGTACGGGACTAGCGGGCACAGATACGCAGTATTTT. As protein: CASTGLAGTDTQYF.

The chain carries TRBV12-5 and TRBJ2-2, with TRBD1 identical over 8 bases. V trimming: 9 bases; J trimming: 5 bases; junction bases outside the gene matches: 14. Germline lookup yields CDR1 LGHNT and CDR2 FRNRAP. The CDR3 has 16 residues. The CDR3 DNA follows: TGTGCTAGCGGCCGACCGACAGGGGCGGGAACCGGGGAGCTGTTTTTT. It codes for CASGRPTGAGTGELFF.

The chain is built from TRBV7-2 and TRBJ2-7, with unresolved D. CDR1 is SGHTA, CDR2 FQGNSA, per germline. With 3 bases removed from V and 6 bases from J, the gap between germline ends came to 9 bases. The CDR3 consists of 12 residues. CDR3 in amino acids: CASSLGGSEQYF. The CDR3 DNA sequence: TGTGCCAGCAGCTTGGGCGGCAGCGAGCAGTACTTC.

The V and J genes are TRBV7-2 and TRBJ2-6; perhaps D is TRBD1 or TRBD2 (6 bases each). The ends were cut back, 2 bases at V and 4 bases at J, with 18 bases in the middle. Germline CDR1 and CDR2: SGHTA and FQGNSA. The CDR3 spans 18 residues. The CDR3 nucleotides are TGTGCCAGCAGCTTATACGGGGGCGATGCCCCCGGGGCCAACGTCCTGACTTTC. This gives the protein CASSLYGGDAPGANVLTF.

V gene TRBV4-3 combines with J gene TRBJ1-4, with 11 bases fitting TRBD1. J gave up 8 bases and V 3 bases, and 5 bases lay outside the gene matches. The germline CDR1 and CDR2 sequences are LGHNA and YSLEER. The CDR3 loop spans 15 amino acids. CDR3 region: CASSQSGTGGEKLFF. The CDR3 coding sequence is TGCGCCAGCAGCCAGTCCGGGACAGGGGGAGAAAAACTGTTTTTT.

V gene TRBV6-4 combines with J gene TRBJ2-7; 8 bases map to TRBD1. The germline CDR1 and CDR2 sequences are MRHNA and SNTAGT. V gave up 8 bases and J gave up 4 bases; unmatched junction bases: 7. The CDR3 extends over 13 amino acids. The CDR3 sequence is CASPTGGIYEQYF. The DNA of the CDR3 is TGTGCCAGCCCAACAGGGGGAATATACGAGCAGTACTTC.

The chain is built from TRBV9 and TRBJ2-3; D may be TRBD2 (6 bases). Germline V CDR1 and CDR2: SGDLS, YYNGEE. V was cut by 4 bases and J by 3 bases, with 15 bases left in between. The CDR3 runs 15 residues. The CDR3 DNA reads as TGTGCCAGCAGCTTACTCGGGAGCGGGACAGATACGCAGTATTTT. Translating it yields CASSLLGSGTDTQYF.

The rearrangement uses TRBV19 and TRBJ1-2; no firm D call. In germline, CDR1 is LNHDA, CDR2 SQIVND (reference sequence). CDR3 length: 12 amino acids. Trimming removed 10 bases at V and 0 bases at J, with 9 bases between. CDR3 nucleotides: TGTGCCACCGCAAGTGCTAACTATGGCTACACCTTC. Residues: CATASANYGYTF.

V and J are TRBV5-4 and TRBJ1-1; D might be TRBD1 (6 bases). The CDR3 spans 16 residues. V was shortened by 5 bases and J by 2 bases, with 19 bases between the two germline ends. The germline gives CDR1 SGHNT, CDR2 YYREEE (reference sequence). The CDR3 DNA follows: TGTGCCAGCAGTCCCCTAAGGTGGGGGCCTAACACTGAAGCTTTCTTT. This sequence encodes CASSPLRWGPNTEAFF. Variable domain in full (rest from reference TRBV5-4 and TRBJ1-1): ETGVTQSPTHLIKTRGQQVTLRCSSQSGHNTVSWYQQALGQGPQFIFQYYREEENGRGNFPPRFSGLQFPNYSSELNVNALELDDSALYLCASSPLRWGPNTEAFFGQGTRLTVV.

The chain recombines TRBV23-1 with TRBJ1-5; D may be TRBD1 (6 bases). TRBV23-1 is labeled an ORF, and its function is uncertain. Between the trimmed V and J ends, which lost 6 bases and 7 bases, there was a span of 10 bases. This CDR3 region has 12 residues. The CDR3 spells CASRWTVQPQHF. CDR3 coding DNA: TGCGCCAGCAGATGGACAGTCCAGCCCCAGCATTTT.

The J gene is TRBJ1-6, the V gene TRBV4-3, with D maybe TRBD1 (5 bases). Germline CDR1 and CDR2: LGHNA and YSLEER. Trimming removed 11 bases from V and 12 bases from J, with 20 bases in between. This CDR3 spans 13 amino acids. The CDR3 DNA reads TGCGCCTCTTCACAGCGGGGGATAAAACCCCTCCACTTT. It is translated as CASSQRGIKPLHF.

The rearrangement links TRBV29-1 to TRBJ1-5, with D possibly being TRBD1 (5 bases). The CDR3 covers 11 residues. V was cut by 7 bases and J by 5 bases, with 9 bases left in between. Germline loops: CDR1 SQVTM, CDR2 ANQGSEA. CDR3 DNA: TGCAGCGGCGGGGGGTATCAGCCCCAGCATTTT. Amino acids: CSGGGYQPQHF. Using reference TRBV29-1 and TRBJ1-5 for the parts outside the CDR3, the full variable domain is SAVISQKPSRDICQRGTSLTIQCQVDSQVTMMFWYRQQPGQSLTLIATANQGSEATYESGFVIDKFPISRPNLTFSTLTVSNMSPEDSSIYLCSGGGYQPQHFGDGTRLSIL.

This rearrangement joins TRBV7-2 to TRBJ1-3; D remains unclear. Trimming stripped 1 base from V and 2 bases from J, with 9 bases between. The CDR3 is 15 amino acids. CDR1 SGHTA and CDR2 FQGNSA come from the germline V gene. CDR3 sequence reads: CASSLGRVTGNTIYF. As DNA, the CDR3 is TGTGCCAGCAGCTTAGGTCGGGTAACTGGAAACACCATATATTTT. Based on the CDR3 plus reference TRBV7-2 and TRBJ1-3, the full variable domain is GAGVSQSPSNKVTEKGKDVELRCDPISGHTALYWYRQSLGQGLEFLIYFQGNSAPDKSGLPSDRFSAERTGGSVSTLTIQRTQQEDSAVYLCASSLGRVTGNTIYFGEGSWLTVV.